A single sample gave rise to the 15 T cell receptor beta chains below, sequenced in a study of T cells after yellow fever vaccination. TCRdb analysed the 5' RACE reads with MiXCR anew, one entry per CDR3 protein. The sample holds approximately 510,000 distinct CDR3 sequences, just over 20% seen once. Sequenced here: PBMCs, sampled roughly 20 days after the first yellow fever vaccination. Every receptor here comes from a man between 18 and 29 years old who received the YFV17D yellow fever vaccine.

This clonotype was seen a few times. The chain couples TRBV6-2 or TRBV6-3 to TRBJ2-2; D is perhaps TRBD2 (5 bases). CDR1 is MNHEY, CDR2 SVGEGT, per germline. The V end was cut by 0 bases, the J end by 6 bases, with 5 bases between. This CDR3 region has 13 residues. The CDR3 DNA follows: TGTGCCAGCAGTTACTCGAGGGCCGGGGAGCTGTTTTTT. Protein sequence: CASSYSRAGELFF.

This clonotype has a handful of counts. The chain couples TRBV3-1 to TRBJ2-7, with unresolved D. The germline V and J ends were trimmed by 4 bases and 2 bases, with 12 bases remaining between them. The CDR3 spans 14 residues. Germline CDR1 and CDR2: LGHDT and YNNKEL (reference sequence). The DNA of the CDR3 is TGTGCCAGCAGCCCGTCGGTTGGCCCCTACGAGCAGTACGTC. Its protein product is CASSPSVGPYEQYV.

The genes are TRBV7-3 and TRBJ2-1, with TRBD2 matching over 11 bases. CDR1 is SGHTA and CDR2 is FQGTGA in the germline V gene. The CDR3 loop spans 15 amino acids. With V trimmed by 5 bases and J by 7 bases, 7 bases remained unmatched. The CDR3 here is CASSVSSGGINEQFF. The DNA for the CDR3 is TGTGCCAGCAGCGTTTCTAGCGGGGGGATTAATGAGCAGTTCTTC.

This sequence joins TRBV7-2 and TRBJ1-6; perhaps TRBD1 as D (6 bases). The germline gives CDR1 SGHTA, CDR2 FQGNSA. The CDR3 has 16 residues. Trimming cost V 1 base and J 6 bases, with 13 bases left between them. CDR3 amino acids: CASSLGAGVINSPLHF. The CDR3 region has the DNA TGTGCCAGCAGCTTAGGAGCAGGGGTAATTAATTCACCCCTCCACTTT.

The chain combines TRBV12-3 or TRBV12-4 with TRBJ1-6; D remains ambiguous. The CDR3 totals 15 residues. Between the trimmed V and J ends, which lost 1 base and 4 bases, there was a span of 8 bases. CDR3 nucleotides: TGTGCCAGCAGTTTAGGTGTAGGGTATAATTCACCCCTCCACTTT. It translates to CASSLGVGYNSPLHF.

The chain recombines TRBV7-9 with TRBJ2-2; no clear D gene. CDR1 and CDR2 (germline): SEHNR, FQNEAQ (reference sequence). Trimming shortened V by 3 bases and J by 6 bases, and 8 bases separated the two germline ends. This CDR3 spans 13 amino acids. The CDR3 sequence is CASSLKAAGELFF. The CDR3 coding sequence is TGTGCCAGCAGCTTGAAGGCCGCCGGGGAGCTGTTTTTT.

The CDR3 nucleotides read TGTGCCATCAGGATAGGGACAGCGAATGAGCAGTTCTTC. Translated: CAIRIGTANEQFF. This sequence joins TRBV10-3 and TRBJ2-1; 7 bases fit TRBD1. Per the germline V gene, CDR1 is ENHRY and CDR2 is SYGVKD. The CDR3 runs to 13 residues. The V segment lost 6 bases and the J segment 7 bases; nucleotides outside the gene matches: 6.

V and J are TRBV6-9 and TRBJ2-3, with TRBD2 matching 9 bases. The CDR3 runs 20 residues. The germline gives CDR1 MNHGY, CDR2 SVAAGI. V dropped 1 base and J dropped 2; count of bases not matched to a gene: 16. This CDR3 is CASSYWAVVAGDHLTDTQYF. CDR3 DNA sequence: TGTGCCAGCAGTTATTGGGCCGTGGTAGCGGGGGACCACCTCACAGATACGCAGTATTTT.

A few counts support this clonotype. This sequence joins TRBV13 and TRBJ2-5; 7 positions match TRBD2. CDR1 PRHDT and CDR2 FYEKMQ come from the germline V gene (reference sequence). J gave up 2 bases and V 1 base, and 10 bases lay outside the gene matches. The CDR3 has 17 residues. In nucleotides, the CDR3 is TGTGCCAGCAGCTTAGACCCCCCAGCGGGGAATCAAGAGACCCAGTACTTC. It translates to CASSLDPPAGNQETQYF.

This clonotype was observed a handful of times. This sequence joins TRBV21-1 and TRBJ2-5. TRBV21-1 is deemed a pseudogene. The CDR3 runs to 13 residues. As DNA, the CDR3 is TGTGCCAGCAGCAAAGGACAACAAGAGACCCAGTACTTC. This encodes CASSKGQQETQYF.

This clonotype has at least ten counts. This chain uses TRBV12-3 or TRBV12-4 with TRBJ1-6; D unresolved. The CDR3 spans 11 residues. V lost 3 bases and J 10 bases, leaving 4 bases between the germline ends. DNA for the CDR3: TGTGCCAGCAGTTTCGGGTCACCCCTCCACTTT. This translates into CASSFGSPLHF.

This clonotype was found a few times. The chain is built from TRBV19 and TRBJ2-7, with unresolved D. The CDR3 contains 13 residues. The V and J ends lost 5 bases and 6 bases respectively, with 14 bases between them. Germline loops: CDR1 LNHDA, CDR2 SQIVND (reference sequence). The CDR3: CASSLRSRLEQYF. The CDR3 DNA is TGTGCCAGTAGTCTGCGTTCCCGTCTCGAGCAGTACTTC.

This clonotype has a handful of counts. The chain uses TRBV2 and TRBJ2-2; no reliable D call. This CDR3 spans 13 amino acids. Germline CDR1 is SNHLY and CDR2 is FYNNEI. Between the trimmed V and J ends, which lost 2 bases and 4 bases, there was a span of 5 bases. CDR3 sequence: CASSELATGELFF. The DNA of the CDR3 is TGTGCCAGCAGTGAATTGGCCACCGGGGAGCTGTTTTTT.

The chain uses TRBV10-3 and TRBJ2-1; D remains unclear. With 11 bases removed from V and 5 bases from J, the gap between germline ends came to 22 bases. CDR1 is ENHRY, CDR2 SYGVKD, per germline. The CDR3 sequence is 15 residues long. The CDR3 reads CASRVSLEINNEQFF. The DNA for the CDR3 is TGTGCCTCCCGGGTCTCACTCGAAATTAACAATGAGCAGTTCTTC.

J is TRBJ1-1 and V is TRBV7-9, with D tentatively TRBD1 (5 bases). The V and J ends lost 6 bases and 4 bases respectively, with 9 bases between them. The CDR3 covers 12 residues. Germline-derived CDR1 and CDR2 are SEHNR and FQNEAQ (reference sequence). The chain's CDR3 is CASRPTGTEAFF. Written as DNA, the CDR3 is TGTGCCAGCAGGCCCACAGGCACTGAAGCTTTCTTT.